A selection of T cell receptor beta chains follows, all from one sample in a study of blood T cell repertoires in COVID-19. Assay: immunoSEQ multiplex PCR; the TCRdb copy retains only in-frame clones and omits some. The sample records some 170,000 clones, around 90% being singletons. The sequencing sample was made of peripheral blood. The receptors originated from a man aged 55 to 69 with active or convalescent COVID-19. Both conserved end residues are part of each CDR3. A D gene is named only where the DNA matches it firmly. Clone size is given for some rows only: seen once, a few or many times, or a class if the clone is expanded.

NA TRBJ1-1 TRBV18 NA TGTGCCAGCTCACCAGGAGGTCCGAACACTGAAGCTTTCTTT CASSPGGPNTEAFF
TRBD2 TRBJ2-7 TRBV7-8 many TGTGCCAGCAGCCCGATACTAGCGGGAGTACGGGAGCAGTACTTC CASSPILAGVREQYF
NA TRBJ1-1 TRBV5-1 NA TGCGCCAGCAGCTTGGCAGGGGATTCGTTTGATGAAGCTTTCTTT CASSLAGDSFDEAFF
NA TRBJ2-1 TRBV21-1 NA TGTGCCAGGGTCCTCGGTCCTAGCGGGGACAATGAGCAGTTCTTC CARVLGPSGDNEQFF
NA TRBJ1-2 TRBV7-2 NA TGTGCCAGCACTTCCGGACAGCAAAGCCATGGCTACACCTTC CASTSGQQSHGYTF
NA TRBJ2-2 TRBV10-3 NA TGTGCCATCAGAAGACAGGCCAACACCGGGGAGCTGTTTTTT CAIRRQANTGELFF
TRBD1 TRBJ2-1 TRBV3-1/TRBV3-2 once TGTGCCAGCAGCCGCAGACAGGGGGCTGGATACAATGAGCAGTTCTTC CASSRRQGAGYNEQFF
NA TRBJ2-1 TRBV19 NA TGTGCCAGTAGTATCGAGGCCGGCTCCTACAATGAGCAGTTCTTC CASSIEAGSYNEQFF
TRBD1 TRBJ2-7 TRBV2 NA TGTGCCAGCAGGACGGACAGGGGAGAGCAGTACTTC CASRTDRGEQYF
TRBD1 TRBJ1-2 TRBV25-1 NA TGTGCCAGCAGTGATACCGGGACAGGGAAAGACTATGGCTACACCTTC CASSDTGTGKDYGYTF
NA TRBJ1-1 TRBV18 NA TGTGCCAGCTCACCACCGAGTAGTGCAGGGAAGTTTGGAGCTTTCTTT CASSPPSSAGKFGAFF
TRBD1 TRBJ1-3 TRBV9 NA TGTGCCAGCAGCGTAGAGGGGGCGCGCGGAAACACCATATATTTT CASSVEGARGNTIYF
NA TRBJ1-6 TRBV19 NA TGTGCCAGTTACAAGGGAGACAATTCACCCCTCCACTTT CASYKGDNSPLHF
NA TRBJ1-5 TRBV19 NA TGTGCCAGTACCTCTGGCCCGACAGGCAGTCAGCCCCAGCATTTT CASTSGPTGSQPQHF
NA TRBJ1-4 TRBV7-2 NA TGTGCCAGCAGCTTAACGGTAGAGACTAATGAAAAACTGTTTTTT CASSLTVETNEKLFF
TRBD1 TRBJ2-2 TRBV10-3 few TGTGCCATCAGTGCCGGACAGGTCAAAGACACCGGGGAGCTGTTTTTT CAISAGQVKDTGELFF
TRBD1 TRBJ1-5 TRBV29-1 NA TGCAGCGCCATGGTAGGGGGCGATCAGCCCCAGCATTTT CSAMVGGDQPQHF
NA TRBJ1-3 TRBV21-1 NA TGTGCCAGCAGCAAAGAGGACAGGGAGGGAAACACCATATATTTT CASSKEDREGNTIYF
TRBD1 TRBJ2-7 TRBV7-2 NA TGTGCCAGCAGCTTAGCTGGGACAGCTAATTGCTTC CASSLAGTANCF
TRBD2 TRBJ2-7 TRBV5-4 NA TGTGCCAGCAGCTTGGGGCTAGCGGGGAGTGAGCAGTACTTC CASSLGLAGSEQYF
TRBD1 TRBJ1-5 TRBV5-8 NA TGTGCCAGCAGCAGCCGGGACAGGCACAATCAGCCCCAGCATTTT CASSSRDRHNQPQHF
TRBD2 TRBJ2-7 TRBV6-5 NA TGTGCCAGCAGTTACATGAGCGGGAGGTCCTACGAGCAGTACTTC CASSYMSGRSYEQYF